This T cell receptor beta chain derives from a study of blood T cells in healthy people across ages. General study points: When set beside aged donors, long-lived donors presented more naive CD4+ cells and higher diversity.

Germline V gene lookup returns CDR1 SEHNR and CDR2 FQNEAQ (reference sequence). The V gene end was trimmed by 6 bases and the J gene end by 4 bases; junction bases not matched to a gene: 11. CDR3 size: 15 residues. Comment on this clonotype: Antigen unknown.

At least 5.5 micrograms of total RNA were extracted per sample. The authors ran a second PCR of about 6 to 11 cycles using a sample-barcoded 5' primer and a J-beta primer mix. Each single sample gave us at least 2.5 million CDR3-containing paired-end reads. From the 5' RACE reads, TCRdb called clonotypes with MiXCR, one entry per CDR3 protein. The table has roughly 800,000 distinct CDR3 sequences, 58% seen once; the top ten hold approximately 21%. The sequenced sample was blood. The TCR originated in a man aged 25-40 years in good health. The chain has TRBV7-9 and TRBJ1-2, with 7 bases aligning to TRBD1. The CDR3 spells CASSHTGDLPYGYTF. The CDR3 DNA sequence: TGTGCCAGCAGTCACACAGGGGATTTGCCCTATGGCTACACCTTC.